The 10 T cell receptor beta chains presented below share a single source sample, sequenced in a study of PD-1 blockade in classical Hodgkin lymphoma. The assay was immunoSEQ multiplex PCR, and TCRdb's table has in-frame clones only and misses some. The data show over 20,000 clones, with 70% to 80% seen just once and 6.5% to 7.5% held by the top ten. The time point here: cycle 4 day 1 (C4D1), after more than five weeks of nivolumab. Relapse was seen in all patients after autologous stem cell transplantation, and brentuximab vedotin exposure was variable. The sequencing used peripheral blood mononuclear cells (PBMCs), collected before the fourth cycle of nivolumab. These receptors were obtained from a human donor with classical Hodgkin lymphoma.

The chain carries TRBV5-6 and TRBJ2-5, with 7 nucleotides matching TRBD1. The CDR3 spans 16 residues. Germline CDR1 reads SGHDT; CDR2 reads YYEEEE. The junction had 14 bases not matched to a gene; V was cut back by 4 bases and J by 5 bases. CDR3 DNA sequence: TGTGCCAGCAGCCCGGGCATCAAGGGGGCTGTCGAGACCCAGTACTTC. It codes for CASSPGIKGAVETQYF.

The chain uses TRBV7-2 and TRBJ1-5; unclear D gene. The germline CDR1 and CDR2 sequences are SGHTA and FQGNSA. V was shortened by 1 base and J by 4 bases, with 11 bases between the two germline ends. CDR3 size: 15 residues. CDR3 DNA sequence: TGTGCCAGCAGCTTAGTTGGGTCGGGGAATCAGCCCCAGCATTTT. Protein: CASSLVGSGNQPQHF.

In DNA, the CDR3 is TGTGCCTGGAGTAAACAGGGGATGCAGCCCCAGCATTTT. It is translated as CAWSKQGMQPQHF. The chain couples TRBV30 to TRBJ1-5; the match to TRBD1 covers 7 bases. Looked up from germline, CDR1 is GTSNPN and CDR2 is SVGIG (reference sequence). V gave up 2 bases and J gave up 7 bases; unmatched junction bases: 5. The CDR3 runs 13 residues.

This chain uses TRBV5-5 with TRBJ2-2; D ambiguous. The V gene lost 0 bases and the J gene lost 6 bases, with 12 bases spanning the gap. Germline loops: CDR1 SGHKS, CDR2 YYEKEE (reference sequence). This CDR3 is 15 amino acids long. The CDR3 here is CASSLAEGLSGELFF. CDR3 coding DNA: TGTGCCAGCAGCTTGGCCGAAGGGCTTTCCGGGGAGCTGTTTTTT.

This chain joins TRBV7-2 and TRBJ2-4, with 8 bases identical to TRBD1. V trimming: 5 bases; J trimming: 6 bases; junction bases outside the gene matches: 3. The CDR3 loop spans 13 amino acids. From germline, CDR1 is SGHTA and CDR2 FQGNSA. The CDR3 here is CASSQDRGNIQYF. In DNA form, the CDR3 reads TGTGCCAGCAGCCAAGACAGGGGAAACATTCAGTACTTC. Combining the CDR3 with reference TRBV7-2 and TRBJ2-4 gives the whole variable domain GAGVSQSPSNKVTEKGKDVELRCDPISGHTALYWYRQSLGQGLEFLIYFQGNSAPDKSGLPSDRFSAERTGGSVSTLTIQRTQQEDSAVYLCASSQDRGNIQYFGAGTRLSVL.

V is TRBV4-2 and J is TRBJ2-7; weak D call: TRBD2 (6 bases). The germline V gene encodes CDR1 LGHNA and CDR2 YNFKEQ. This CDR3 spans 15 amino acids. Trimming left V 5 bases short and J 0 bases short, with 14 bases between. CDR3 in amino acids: CASSSTRGSSYEQYF. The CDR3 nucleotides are TGTGCCAGCAGCTCAACACGGGGGAGCTCCTACGAGCAGTACTTC.

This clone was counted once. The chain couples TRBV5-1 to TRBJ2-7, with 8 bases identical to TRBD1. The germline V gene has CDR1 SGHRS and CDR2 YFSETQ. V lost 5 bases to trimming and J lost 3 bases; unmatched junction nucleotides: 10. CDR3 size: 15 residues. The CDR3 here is CASRPTGGFVYEQYF. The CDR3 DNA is TGCGCCAGCAGACCTACAGGGGGATTCGTCTACGAGCAGTACTTC.

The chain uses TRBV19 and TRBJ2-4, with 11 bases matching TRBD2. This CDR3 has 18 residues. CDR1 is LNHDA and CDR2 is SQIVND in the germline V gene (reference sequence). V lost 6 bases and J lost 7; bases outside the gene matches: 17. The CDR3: CASRPGIAGGPSSNIQYF. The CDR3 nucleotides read TGTGCCAGTAGACCGGGCATAGCGGGAGGGCCGTCGTCGAACATTCAGTACTTC.

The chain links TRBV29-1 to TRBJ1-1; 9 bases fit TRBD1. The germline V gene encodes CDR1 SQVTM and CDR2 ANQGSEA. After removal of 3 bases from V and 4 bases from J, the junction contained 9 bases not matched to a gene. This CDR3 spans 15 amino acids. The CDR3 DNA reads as TGCAGCGTTGACCGCGGACAGGGGCTGGGCACTGAAGCTTTCTTT. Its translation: CSVDRGQGLGTEAFF.

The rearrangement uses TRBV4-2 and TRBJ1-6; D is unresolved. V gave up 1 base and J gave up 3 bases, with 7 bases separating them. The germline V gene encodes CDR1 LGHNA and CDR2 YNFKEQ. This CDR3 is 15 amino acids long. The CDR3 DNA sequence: TGTGCCAGCAGCCAAGTCGTGAACTATAATTCACCCCTCCACTTT. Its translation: CASSQVVNYNSPLHF.